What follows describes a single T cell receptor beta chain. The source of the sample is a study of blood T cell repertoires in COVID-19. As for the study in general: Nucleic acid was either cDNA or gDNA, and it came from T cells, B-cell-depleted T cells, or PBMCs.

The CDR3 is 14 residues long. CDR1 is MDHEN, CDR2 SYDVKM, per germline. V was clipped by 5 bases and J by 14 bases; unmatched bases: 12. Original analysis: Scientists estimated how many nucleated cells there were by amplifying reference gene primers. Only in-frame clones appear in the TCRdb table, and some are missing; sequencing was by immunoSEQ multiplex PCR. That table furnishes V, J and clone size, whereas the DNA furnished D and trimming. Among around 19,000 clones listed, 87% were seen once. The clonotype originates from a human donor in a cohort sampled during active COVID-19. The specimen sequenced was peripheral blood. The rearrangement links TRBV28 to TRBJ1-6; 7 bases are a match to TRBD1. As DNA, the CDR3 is TGTGCCAGCAGTGAACAGGGGCCCGTAGACACCCTCCACTTT. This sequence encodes CASSEQGPVDTLHF.